Shown below are 10 T cell receptor beta chains from a single sample sequenced in a study of early T cells in non-severe SARS-CoV-2 infection. TCRdb ran MiXCR on the 5' RACE reads and lists one entry per CDR3 protein. Here the sample spans tens of thousands of distinct CDR3 sequences, approximately 12% being singletons. The sample taken for sequencing was whole blood. Receptor source: an adult who was a healthcare worker with PCR-confirmed SARS-CoV-2 infection or an uninfected control (not recorded which).

Turning to this clonotype: This clone may be a read error of a much larger clone one base away. J is TRBJ1-1 and V is TRBV6-2 or TRBV6-3, with a tentative D call TRBD1 (6 bases). The length of the CDR3 is 14 residues. Germline loops: CDR1 MNHEY, CDR2 SVGEGT. Trimming removed 3 bases from V and 6 bases from J, with 14 bases in between. CDR3 nucleotides: TGTGCCAGCAGTTATTTCGTCAGGGGACCTGAAGCTTTCTTT. This gives the protein CASSYFVRGPEAFF.

The chain carries TRBV12-3 or TRBV12-4 and TRBJ1-1; a possible D gene is TRBD1 (5 bases). Trimming shortened V by 7 bases and J by 4 bases, and 13 bases separated the two germline ends. CDR3 length: 13 amino acids. In DNA, the CDR3 is TGTGCCAGCATGGTTGGCGGGGGCACTGAAGCTTTCTTT. Encoded protein: CASMVGGGTEAFF.

The chain uses TRBV18 and TRBJ2-2; D is uncertain. The germline V gene encodes CDR1 KGHSH and CDR2 LQKENI. Trimming shortened V by 8 bases and J by 3 bases, and 10 bases separated the two germline ends. The CDR3 contains 13 residues. This CDR3 reads CASANRHTGELFF. CDR3 nucleotides: TGTGCCAGCGCAAACCGCCACACCGGGGAGCTGTTTTTT.

The chain combines TRBV7-9 with TRBJ2-5; 8 nucleotides agree with TRBD1. The CDR3 covers 15 residues. CDR1 and CDR2 from the germline V gene are SEHNR and FQNEAQ (reference sequence). V was clipped by 5 bases and J by 4 bases; unmatched bases: 9. DNA of the CDR3: TGTGCCAGCAGCCCGAATTTAGACAGGGGAGAGACCCAGTACTTC. The encoded protein is CASSPNLDRGETQYF.

Note on this clonotype: A much larger clone is a single base away; this may be a read error. The rearrangement links TRBV3-1 to TRBJ2-7; D not certain. The germline V gene encodes CDR1 LGHDT and CDR2 YNNKEL (reference sequence). The CDR3 totals 11 residues. V lost 5 bases to trimming and J lost 3 bases, with 5 bases between them. CDR3 sequence: CASSKVYEQYF. CDR3 in DNA: TGTGCCAGCAGCAAAGTCTACGAGCAGTACTTC.

This clonotype was detected a few times. The gene calls are TRBV5-1 and TRBJ2-2; 8 nucleotides line up with TRBD1. After removal of 6 bases from V and 4 bases from J, the junction contained 8 bases not matched to a gene. Germline CDR1 is SGHRS and CDR2 is YFSETQ. This CDR3 is 15 amino acids long. CDR3 in amino acids: CASTPGQGGTGELFF. CDR3 coding DNA: TGCGCCAGCACCCCAGGACAGGGTGGCACCGGGGAGCTGTTTTTT.

This clonotype was seen a handful of times. The V call is TRBV18, the J call TRBJ2-3; 7 positions match TRBD2. V shed 0 bases and J 3 bases; nucleotides not matched to a gene: 0. This CDR3 has 14 amino acids. Per the germline V gene, CDR1 is KGHSH and CDR2 is LQKENI. The CDR3 spells CASSPPLATDTQYF. The CDR3, as DNA: TGTGCCAGCTCACCACCACTAGCGACAGATACGCAGTATTTT.

Only a few counts were recorded for this clonotype. V gene TRBV28 combines with J gene TRBJ1-2; no firm D call. The V end lost 4 bases, the J end lost 7 bases, and 13 bases lay between the germline ends. The CDR3 is 13 residues long. The germline V gene has CDR1 MDHEN and CDR2 SYDVKM. In DNA, the CDR3 is TGTGCCAGCAGTTGGAGGGCGTACGGTGGCTACACCTTC. It translates to CASSWRAYGGYTF.

This clonotype was seen a handful of times. V usage is TRBV11-2 and J usage is TRBJ2-3; D is uncertain. This CDR3 has 14 residues. Trimming cost V 6 bases and J 7 bases, with 17 bases left between them. Germline assignment: CDR1 SGHAT and CDR2 FQNNGV. This CDR3 reads CASRDRAPRHTQYF. The CDR3 coding sequence is TGTGCCAGCAGGGACCGGGCCCCCAGGCATACGCAGTATTTT.

The rearrangement joins TRBV29-1 to TRBJ2-3, with D maybe TRBD1 (6 bases). CDR3 length: 15 residues. Germline V gives CDR1 SQVTM, CDR2 ANQGSEA. Trimming shortened V by 1 base and J by 2 bases, and 13 bases separated the two germline ends. In DNA form, the CDR3 reads TGCAGCGTTGAAGCCCGGGACACCACCACAGATACGCAGTATTTT. It is translated as CSVEARDTTTDTQYF.